This T cell receptor beta chain was obtained from a study of T cells in Graves' hyperthyroidism and ophthalmopathy. Overall study findings and caveats: The majority of expanded thyroid clonotypes above 0.001 also appeared in blood.

The germline gives CDR1 PRHDT, CDR2 FYEKMQ (reference sequence). This CDR3 has 15 residues. V was clipped by 1 base and J by 0 bases, with 10 bases between them. Inclusion characteristics of ophthalmopathy patients comprised a Clinical Activity Score of at least 3, a NOSPECS grade of at least 4, and duration under 3 months. The PBMCs had their origin in roughly 9.8 ml of fresh peripheral blood. This clonotype was detected ten times or more. What it binds is unknown. Regions amplified from RNA transcripts were the TCR beta CDR3 regions. The study used the HTBI primer set for a first-round RT-PCR of the TCR CDR3. TCRdb reprocessed the multiplex PCR reads with MiXCR, giving one entry per CDR3 protein. The sample has under 350,000 distinct CDR3 sequences; over 15% are singletons.

V usage is TRBV13 and J usage is TRBJ2-7, with D possibly being TRBD1 or TRBD2 (6 bases each). The sample was blood. The origin of this receptor is a woman in her sixties or seventies with Graves' ophthalmopathy. CDR3 nucleotides: TGTGCCAGCAGCTTAGCGGGGGCGAGCTCCTACGAGCAGTACTTC. The encoded protein is CASSLAGASSYEQYF.